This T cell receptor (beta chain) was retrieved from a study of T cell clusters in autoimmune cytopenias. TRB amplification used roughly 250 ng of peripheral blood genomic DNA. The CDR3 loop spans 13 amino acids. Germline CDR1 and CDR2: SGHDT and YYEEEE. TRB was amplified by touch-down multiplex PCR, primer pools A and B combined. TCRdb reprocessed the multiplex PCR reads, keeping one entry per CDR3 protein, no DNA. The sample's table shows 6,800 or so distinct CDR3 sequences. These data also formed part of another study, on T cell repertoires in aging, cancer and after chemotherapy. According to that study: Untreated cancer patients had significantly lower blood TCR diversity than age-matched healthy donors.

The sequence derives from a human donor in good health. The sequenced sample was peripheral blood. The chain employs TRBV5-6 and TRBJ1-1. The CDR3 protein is CASSLETAREAFF.